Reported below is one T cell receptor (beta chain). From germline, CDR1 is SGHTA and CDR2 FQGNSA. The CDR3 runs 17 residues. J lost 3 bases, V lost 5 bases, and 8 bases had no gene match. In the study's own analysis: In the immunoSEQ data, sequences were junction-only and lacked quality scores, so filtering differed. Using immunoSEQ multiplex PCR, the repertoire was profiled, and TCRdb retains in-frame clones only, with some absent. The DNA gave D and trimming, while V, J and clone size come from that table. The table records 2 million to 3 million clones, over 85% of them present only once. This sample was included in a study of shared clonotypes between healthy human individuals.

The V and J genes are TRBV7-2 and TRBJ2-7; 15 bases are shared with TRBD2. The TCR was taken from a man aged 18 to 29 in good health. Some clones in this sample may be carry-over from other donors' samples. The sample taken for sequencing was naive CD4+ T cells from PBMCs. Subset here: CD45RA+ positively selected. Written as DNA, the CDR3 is TGTGCCAGCAGCGGCGGACTGGGACTAGCGGGGGGCTACGAGCAGTACTTC. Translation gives CASSGGLGLAGGYEQYF.